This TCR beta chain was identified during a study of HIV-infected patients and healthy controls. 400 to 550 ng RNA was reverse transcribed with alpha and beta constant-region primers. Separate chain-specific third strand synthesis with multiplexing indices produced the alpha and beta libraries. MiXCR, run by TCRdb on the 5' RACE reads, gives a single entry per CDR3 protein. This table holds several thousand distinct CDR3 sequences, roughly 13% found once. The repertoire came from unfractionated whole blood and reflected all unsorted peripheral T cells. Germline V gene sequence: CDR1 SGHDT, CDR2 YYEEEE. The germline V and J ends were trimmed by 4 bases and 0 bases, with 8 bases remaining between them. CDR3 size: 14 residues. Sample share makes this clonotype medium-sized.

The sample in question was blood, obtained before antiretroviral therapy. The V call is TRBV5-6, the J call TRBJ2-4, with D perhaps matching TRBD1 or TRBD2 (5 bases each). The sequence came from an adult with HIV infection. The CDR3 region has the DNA TGTGCCAGCAGCCGGGACGTAGCCAAAAACATTCAGTACTTC. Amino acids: CASSRDVAKNIQYF.